Detailed here is one TCR beta chain. The same CDR3 arises from other DNA sequences in this sample as well. The CDR3 sequence is 12 residues long. Between the trimmed V and J ends, which lost 2 bases and 4 bases, there was a span of 7 bases. CDR1 is SGHDT, CDR2 YYEEEE, per germline. This record comes from a study of blood T cell repertoires in COVID-19. Study-wide background: COVID-19 samples, acute and convalescent, were from the United States, Italy and Spain. Nucleic acid was either cDNA or gDNA, and it came from T cells, B-cell-depleted T cells, or PBMCs.

Authors' methods: Estimated nucleated cell counts came from reference gene primer amplification. Sequencing was performed with immunoSEQ multiplex PCR; in TCRdb, only in-frame clones are kept and a portion is missing. The D gene and trimming were derived from the DNA, and the V and J assignments and clone size from that table. The table has about 250,000 clones, around nine tenths seen once. This chain joins TRBV5-6 and TRBJ2-7; D may be TRBD1 (6 bases). This TCR was recovered from a woman between 55 and 75 years old who had recovered from COVID-19. Sequencing was done on a sample of peripheral blood. The CDR3 bases are TGTGCCAGCAGCTTAAGGGGGTACGAGCAGTACTTC. Protein product: CASSLRGYEQYF. The full variable domain, completed using reference TRBV5-6 and TRBJ2-7, is DAGVTQSPTHLIKTRGQQVTLRCSPKSGHDTVSWYQQALGQGPQFIFQYYEEEERQRGNFPDRFSGHQFPNYSSELNVNALLLGDSALYLCASSLRGYEQYFGPGTRLTVT.